The sequence of this TCR beta chain was determined in a study of monozygotic twins with inflammatory bowel disease. Study outcomes and limitations: The data gave no support to a single strong IBD-associated signal or clonotype.

Comments on this clonotype: Its antigen is undetermined.

Each CDR3 protein gets one entry in TCRdb, which reprocessed the 5' RACE reads and gives no DNA. Its table lists approximately 300,000 distinct CDR3 sequences. The template was total RNA from whole blood, with no T cell sorting. CDR1 and CDR2 (germline): MNHEY, SVGEGT. The CDR3 totals 14 residues. The rearrangement joins TRBV6-2 or TRBV6-3 to TRBJ1-2. Sequenced material: blood. This TCR was recovered from a human donor with ulcerative colitis or Crohn's disease, or a healthy co-twin of an affected twin (not recorded which). CDR3 amino acids: CASSYSGPSYGYTF.